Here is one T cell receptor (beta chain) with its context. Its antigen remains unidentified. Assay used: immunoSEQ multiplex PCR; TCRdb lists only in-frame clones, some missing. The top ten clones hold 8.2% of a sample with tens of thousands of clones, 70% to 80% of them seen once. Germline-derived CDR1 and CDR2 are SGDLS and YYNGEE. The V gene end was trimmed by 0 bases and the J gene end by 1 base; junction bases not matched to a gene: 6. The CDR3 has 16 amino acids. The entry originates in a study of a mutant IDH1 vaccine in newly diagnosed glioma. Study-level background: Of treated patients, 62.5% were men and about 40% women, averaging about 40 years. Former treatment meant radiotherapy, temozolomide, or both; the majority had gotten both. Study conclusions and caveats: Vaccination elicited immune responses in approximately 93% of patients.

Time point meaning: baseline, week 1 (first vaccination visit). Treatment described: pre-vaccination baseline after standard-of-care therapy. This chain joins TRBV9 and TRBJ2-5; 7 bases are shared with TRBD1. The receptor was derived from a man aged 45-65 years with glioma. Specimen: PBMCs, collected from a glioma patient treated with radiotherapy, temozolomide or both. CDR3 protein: CASSVAERGLQETQYF. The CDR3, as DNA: TGTGCCAGCAGCGTAGCTGAAAGGGGGCTCCAAGAGACCCAGTACTTC.